In this sample, the clone carrying this T cell receptor (beta chain) turned up once. Germline lookup yields CDR1 SGHNT and CDR2 YYREEE (reference sequence). There are 12 residues in the CDR3. V was clipped by 0 bases and J by 14 bases, with 14 bases between them. Sequencing used immunoSEQ multiplex PCR; TCRdb keeps in-frame clones, though not all of them. The sample records more than 95,000 clones, approximately 89% being singletons. The sample belongs to a study of T cell responses to AZD1222 COVID-19 vaccine. The V gene is TRBV5-4, the J gene TRBJ1-2; the D is unclear. The clonotype was recovered from an adult who received the AZD1222 COVID-19 vaccine. The sequenced sample was peripheral blood, obtained 28 days after the second AZD1222 dose. The CDR3 DNA reads as TGTGCCAGCAGCTTGGACCGATCAATACGGACCTTC. This gives the protein CASSLDRSIRTF.